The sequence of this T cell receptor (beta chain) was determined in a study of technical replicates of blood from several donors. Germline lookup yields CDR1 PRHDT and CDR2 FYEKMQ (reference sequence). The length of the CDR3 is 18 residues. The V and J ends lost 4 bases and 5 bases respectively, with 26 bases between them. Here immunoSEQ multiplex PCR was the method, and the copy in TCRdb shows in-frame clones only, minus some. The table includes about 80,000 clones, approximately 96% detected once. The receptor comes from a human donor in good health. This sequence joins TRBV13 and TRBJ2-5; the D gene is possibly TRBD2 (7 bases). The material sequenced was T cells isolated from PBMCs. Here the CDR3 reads CASSSYGGLAESGETQYF. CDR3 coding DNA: TGTGCCAGCAGCTCCTATGGGGGGCTAGCGGAGTCCGGGGAGACCCAGTACTTC.